This TCR beta chain was identified in a study of graft-versus-host responses after intestinal transplantation. The wider study: Multivisceral, liver-intestinal, or isolated intestinal transplants were received by the recipients.

The assay was immunoSEQ multiplex PCR, and TCRdb's table has in-frame clones only and misses some. The sample carries approximately 79,000 clones, roughly four fifths recorded once. A word on this clone: What it binds is unknown.

From germline, CDR1 is MDHEN and CDR2 SYDVKM. The CDR3 extends over 12 amino acids. V dropped 11 bases and J dropped 5; count of bases not matched to a gene: 4. This specimen was unstimulated CD4+ T cells sorted from spleen or lymph node cells, taken before intestinal transplant. The TCR originated in a human donor who received an intestinal transplant. The V gene is TRBV28, the J gene TRBJ2-1, with 9 bases identical to TRBD2. This chain's CDR3 is CAAGGWDNEQFF. The CDR3 nucleotides read TGTGCCGCGGGGGGGTGGGACAATGAGCAGTTCTTC.